These 19 T cell receptor beta chains originate from one sample sequenced in a study of blood T cell repertoires in COVID-19. TCRdb's table, derived via immunoSEQ multiplex PCR, lists solely in-frame clones and lacks some. The table lists some 140,000 clones, under 95% of them singletons. Sequencing was carried out using peripheral blood. The receptors shown here come from a man aged 50 to 60 with acute or convalescent COVID-19.

The chain has TRBV11-3 and TRBJ2-1; 16 bases align to TRBD2. The CDR3 totals 16 residues. The junction had 5 bases not matched to a gene; V was cut back by 5 bases and J by 7 bases. Germline lookup yields CDR1 SGHNT and CDR2 YENEEA. The CDR3 DNA follows: TGTGCCAGCAGCGAGGGACTAGCGGGGGGGCAGAATGAGCAGTTCTTC. It is translated as CASSEGLAGGQNEQFF.

The chain joins TRBV27 to TRBJ1-4; TRBD1 might be the D (5 bases). The CDR3 is 13 amino acids. V lost 6 bases to trimming and J lost 5 bases, with 10 bases between them. Germline CDR1 MNHEY, CDR2 SMNVEV (reference sequence). The CDR3 is CASSRAGNEKLFF. The CDR3 nucleotides read TGTGCCAGCAGCAGGGCAGGGAATGAAAAACTGTTTTTT.

V usage is TRBV28 and J usage is TRBJ1-2; 8 bases line up with TRBD1. The CDR3 has 14 residues. J lost 4 bases, V lost 3 bases, and 4 bases had no gene match. Per the germline V gene, CDR1 is MDHEN and CDR2 is SYDVKM. This CDR3 reads CASSFTGGTYGYTF. For the CDR3, the DNA is TGTGCCAGCAGTTTTACAGGGGGTACCTATGGCTACACCTTC.

The chain carries TRBV9 and TRBJ1-1; unclear D gene. CDR3 size: 13 residues. V lost 9 bases to trimming and J lost 2 bases, with 14 bases between them. Germline CDR1 and CDR2: SGDLS and YYNGEE. The CDR3 protein is CATAVRYNTEAFF. Written as DNA, the CDR3 is TGTGCCACCGCAGTCAGGTACAACACTGAAGCTTTCTTT.

V and J are TRBV27 and TRBJ1-5; 7 nucleotides match TRBD1. Trimming at V came to 5 bases and at J to 9 bases, leaving 10 bases not matched to a gene. Germline V gene lookup returns CDR1 MNHEY and CDR2 SMNVEV (reference sequence). The CDR3 is made up of 14 amino acids. CDR3: CASSPGQDSLPQHF. In DNA, the CDR3 is TGTGCCAGCAGTCCCGGACAGGACTCCTTGCCCCAGCATTTT.

V and J are TRBV18 and TRBJ2-2, with 7 bases fitting TRBD1. The V segment lost 3 bases and the J segment 5 bases; nucleotides outside the gene matches: 6. Germline CDR1 and CDR2: KGHSH and LQKENI. The CDR3 is made up of 15 amino acids. CDR3 protein: CASSPQQGTTGELFF. Written as DNA, the CDR3 is TGTGCCAGCTCACCTCAACAGGGGACGACCGGGGAGCTGTTTTTT.

This clone was seen a single time. This chain links TRBV7-9 with TRBJ1-1, with TRBD1 matching over 8 bases. The V segment lost 5 bases and the J segment 5 bases; nucleotides outside the gene matches: 7. The CDR3 has 14 residues. The germline CDR1 and CDR2 sequences are SEHNR and FQNEAQ (reference sequence). This CDR3 is CASSPGQGDTEAFF. Written as DNA, the CDR3 is TGTGCCAGCAGCCCTGGACAGGGCGATACTGAAGCTTTCTTT.

The CDR3 DNA reads as TGTGCCAGTAGCACTAGGGCCTACAATGAGCAGTTCTTC. This gives the protein CASSTRAYNEQFF. The V and J genes are TRBV19 and TRBJ2-1; D possibly corresponds to TRBD2 (5 bases). Trimming took off 6 bases at V and 2 bases at J, with 8 bases between the two ends. Germline V gene lookup returns CDR1 LNHDA and CDR2 SQIVND (reference sequence). The CDR3 runs 13 residues. Together with reference TRBV19 and TRBJ2-1, the CDR3 gives the full variable domain: DGGITQSPKYLFRKEGQNVTLSCEQNLNHDAMYWYRQDPGQGLRLIYYSQIVNDFQKGDIAEGYSVSREKKESFPLTVTSAQKNPTAFYLCASSTRAYNEQFFGPGTRLTVL.

The chain couples TRBV6-5 to TRBJ1-1; tentative D call: TRBD1 (6 bases). Germline CDR1 is MNHEY and CDR2 is SVGAGI. There are 14 residues in the CDR3. Trimming removed 4 bases at V and 3 bases at J, with 12 bases between. The CDR3 reads CASSSYRVDTEAFF. The CDR3 bases are TGTGCCAGCAGTTCTTACAGGGTTGACACTGAAGCTTTCTTT.

The V gene is TRBV20-1, the J gene TRBJ1-2, with 8 bases fitting TRBD1. The CDR3 has 11 amino acids. CDR1 is DFQATT and CDR2 is SNEGSKA in the germline V gene (reference sequence). Unmatched junction bases numbered 6, after V lost 8 bases and J lost 7 bases. CDR3: CSLGQGFGYTF. The DNA for the CDR3 is TGCAGTCTAGGACAGGGCTTTGGCTACACCTTC.

The chain carries TRBV7-2 and TRBJ2-2; 9 bases agree with TRBD1. With V trimmed by 5 bases and J by 9 bases, 7 bases remained unmatched. This CDR3 has 14 amino acids. Germline values: CDR1 SGHTA, CDR2 FQGNSA. The DNA for the CDR3 is TGTGCCAGCAGCGGAGGCGGGACAGGGTGGGAGCTGTTTTTT. This sequence encodes CASSGGGTGWELFF. Full variable domain (rest looked up from reference TRBV7-2 and TRBJ2-2): GAGVSQSPSNKVTEKGKDVELRCDPISGHTALYWYRQSLGQGLEFLIYFQGNSAPDKSGLPSDRFSAERTGGSVSTLTIQRTQQEDSAVYLCASSGGGTGWELFFGEGSRLTVL.

The chain uses TRBV29-1 and TRBJ2-3; tentatively, D is TRBD2 (6 bases). The V gene's germline CDR1 is SQVTM and CDR2 ANQGSEA. The CDR3 runs to 15 residues. Trimming cost V 6 bases and J 0 bases, with 16 bases left between them. CDR3 in amino acids: CSVAIGLLSTDTQYF. For the CDR3, the DNA is TGCAGCGTGGCTATCGGACTACTCAGCACAGATACGCAGTATTTT.

The rearrangement links TRBV7-3 to TRBJ2-2, with 8 bases aligning to TRBD2. The CDR3 has 16 residues. Germline V gene lookup returns CDR1 SGHTA and CDR2 FQGTGA. Unmatched junction bases numbered 8, after V lost 1 base and J lost 7 bases. DNA of the CDR3: TGTGCCAGCAGCTTAAGGCGGGAGGTTAACCACGGGGAGCTGTTTTTT. Translation gives CASSLRREVNHGELFF.

The chain employs TRBV6-2 or TRBV6-3 and TRBJ2-1, with D possibly being TRBD2 (5 bases). Germline CDR1 is MNHEY and CDR2 is SVGEGT. This CDR3 is built from 17 residues. V lost 2 bases to trimming and J lost 0 bases, with 14 bases between them. The CDR3 DNA follows: TGTGCCAGCAGTTACCAGCGGCAGTCGAGCTCCTACAATGAGCAGTTCTTC. It specifies CASSYQRQSSSYNEQFF.

This sequence joins TRBV9 and TRBJ1-6; D gene unclear. The CDR3 loop spans 13 amino acids. Germline CDR1 and CDR2: SGDLS and YYNGEE. Trimming removed 0 bases at V and 9 bases at J, with 7 bases between. In nucleotides, the CDR3 is TGTGCCAGCAGCGTAGGGGAGGGTTCACCCCTCCACTTT. Residues: CASSVGEGSPLHF.

In this sample, this clone turned up once. The chain is built from TRBV6-2 or TRBV6-3 and TRBJ1-5; D is ambiguous. The CDR3 has 17 amino acids. The germline gives CDR1 MNHEY, CDR2 SVGEGT. V dropped 2 bases and J dropped 0 bases, with 14 bases sitting between them. CDR3: CASSYPDLRDSNQPQHF. In nucleotides, the CDR3 is TGTGCCAGCAGTTACCCCGACTTGAGGGATAGCAATCAGCCCCAGCATTTT.

This rearrangement joins TRBV7-3 to TRBJ2-5; TRBD2 aligns across 8 bases. The CDR3 has 15 amino acids. The germline gives CDR1 SGHTA, CDR2 FQGTGA. After removal of 2 bases from V and 1 base from J, the junction contained 3 bases not matched to a gene. DNA of the CDR3: TGTGCCAGCAGCTTAGGCGGGAGGCCCCAAGAGACCCAGTACTTC. Translation gives CASSLGGRPQETQYF.

V is TRBV2 and J is TRBJ2-3; 7 bases are shared with TRBD2. CDR1 is SNHLY, CDR2 FYNNEI, per germline. This CDR3 region has 13 residues. Trimming cost V 6 bases and J 6 bases; bases outside gene matches: 6. CDR3 nucleotide sequence: TGTGCCAGCAGACTAGCGATAGGGGATACGCAGTATTTT. Protein: CASRLAIGDTQYF.

The chain couples TRBV4-2 to TRBJ1-1; unclear D gene. This CDR3 has 13 amino acids. CDR1 and CDR2 (germline): LGHNA, YNFKEQ. Deletions cut 0 bases from V and 4 bases from J, with 6 bases between. DNA of the CDR3: TGTGCCAGCAGCCAAGAGAGGTCCACTGAAGCTTTCTTT. Protein: CASSQERSTEAFF.